The present entry profiles one TCR beta chain with its context. The antigen is not known. Clones were sequenced by immunoSEQ multiplex PCR, and TCRdb holds only the in-frame ones, with some missing. The sample yields about 1.1 million clones, approximately 80% seen once. This record belongs to a study of shared clonotypes between healthy human individuals. CD4+ cell separation produced CD45RA+ naive and CD45RA-negative memory subsets. This CDR3 comprises 14 residues. The ends were cut back, 0 bases at V and 6 bases at J, with 9 bases in the middle. The germline V gene encodes CDR1 SGHRS and CDR2 YFSETQ. Study conclusions and caveats: Naive CD4 clonotypes were shared across a handful of donors at 4.5% to 6.5%. What naive subsets generally showed was a larger estimated richness than memory subsets showed.

V usage is TRBV5-1 and J usage is TRBJ1-4; D ambiguous. The origin of this receptor is a man aged 18 to 30 in good health. Some clones in this sample may be carry-over from other donors' samples. Sequencing was performed on memory CD4+ T cells from PBMCs. Subset defined: CD45RA-negative fraction. The CDR3 nucleotides are TGCGCCAGCAGCTTGGTGTTCGCGGATGAAAAACTGTTTTTT. This encodes CASSLVFADEKLFF.